Each of the 20 T cell receptor beta chains below was sequenced from the same sample in a study of T cell responses to AZD1222 COVID-19 vaccine. TCRdb's table, derived via immunoSEQ multiplex PCR, lists solely in-frame clones and lacks some. The sample lists about 130,000 clones, approximately 91% occurring once. The specimen was peripheral blood, collected 28 days after the second AZD1222 dose. The receptors derive from an adult who received the AZD1222 COVID-19 vaccine.

The V call is TRBV27, the J call TRBJ1-1; a possible D gene is TRBD1 (5 bases). CDR3 size: 13 residues. Germline V gene data show CDR1 as MNHEY and CDR2 as SMNVEV (reference sequence). Trimming cost V 7 bases and J 5 bases, with 14 bases left between them. CDR3 protein: CASTKSGNTEAFF. The CDR3 bases are TGTGCCAGCACTAAATCAGGGAATACTGAAGCTTTCTTT.

The CDR3 coding sequence is TGTGCCAGCTCACCGACAGGGGCCGCTAACTATGGCTACACCTTC. Its protein is CASSPTGAANYGYTF. The rearrangement links TRBV18 to TRBJ1-2; 8 bases align to TRBD1. Germline CDR1 reads KGHSH; CDR2 reads LQKENI. This CDR3 spans 15 amino acids. The V gene end was trimmed by 3 bases and the J gene end by 0 bases; junction bases not matched to a gene: 3.

This clone appeared a single time. The V gene is TRBV9, the J gene TRBJ2-2, with D hard to call. Germline V CDR1 and CDR2: SGDLS, YYNGEE. CDR3 length: 14 residues. The V end lost 4 bases, the J end lost 0 bases, and 7 bases lay between the germline ends. Here the CDR3 reads CASSRAANTGELFF. The CDR3 coding sequence is TGTGCCAGCAGCAGGGCCGCGAACACCGGGGAGCTGTTTTTT.

This clone was recorded once. The chain carries TRBV15 and TRBJ2-7, with 12 positions matching TRBD2. CDR1 and CDR2 (germline): LNHNV, YYDKDF (reference sequence). CDR3 length equals 15 residues. After removal of 5 bases from V and 4 bases from J, the junction contained 6 bases not matched to a gene. In DNA form, the CDR3 reads TGTGCCACCAGCCACCTAGCGGGAGGGAAATACGAGCAGTACTTC. This gives the protein CATSHLAGGKYEQYF.

The chain couples TRBV7-3 to TRBJ2-2; TRBD2 might be the D (6 bases). The CDR3 sequence is 15 residues long. CDR1 is SGHTA, CDR2 FQGTGA, per germline. V dropped 2 bases and J dropped 5 bases, with 12 bases sitting between them. The chain's CDR3 is CASSLRDLSTGELFF. The CDR3 region has the DNA TGTGCCAGCAGCTTACGGGACTTATCTACCGGGGAGCTGTTTTTT.

The V gene is TRBV20-1, the J gene TRBJ2-7; D call uncertain. V was clipped by 1 base and J by 4 bases, with 5 bases between them. The CDR3 runs 11 residues. Germline V lookup: CDR1 DFQATT, CDR2 SNEGSKA (reference sequence). The CDR3 DNA reads TGCAGTGCTAGAGGCGAATACGAGCAGTACTTC. It translates to CSARGEYEQYF.

The rearrangement links TRBV18 to TRBJ1-4; TRBD1 aligns across 8 bases. Germline assignment: CDR1 KGHSH and CDR2 LQKENI. The V segment lost 3 bases and the J segment 8 bases; nucleotides outside the gene matches: 2. This CDR3 comprises 13 residues. The CDR3 nucleotides read TGTGCCAGCTCACCGGGACAGGCGGAAAAACTGTTTTTT. Translating gives CASSPGQAEKLFF.

This chain connects TRBV5-6 to TRBJ2-3; possibly TRBD2 for D (5 bases). Germline CDR1 is SGHDT and CDR2 is YYEEEE. The CDR3 length is 14 residues. Trimming pared 4 bases from V and 1 base from J, leaving 10 bases between. This CDR3 reads CASSGRVGTDTQYF. CDR3 coding DNA: TGTGCCAGCAGCGGGCGGGTCGGCACAGATACGCAGTATTTT.

This chain links TRBV3-1 (or the pseudogene TRBV3-2) with TRBJ1-3; TRBD1 matches 8 bases. The CDR3 contains 15 residues. The V segment lost 4 bases and the J segment 3 bases; nucleotides outside the gene matches: 5. Germline loops: CDR1 LGHDT, CDR2 YNNKEL (reference sequence). As DNA, the CDR3 is TGTGCCAGCAGCCCCCGGACAGGGCTTGGAAACACCATATATTTT. Protein sequence: CASSPRTGLGNTIYF.

This clone was detected only once. This chain links TRBV7-9 with TRBJ2-3; tentatively, D is TRBD1 (6 bases). Trimming stripped 5 bases from V and 5 bases from J, with 11 bases between. The germline V gene encodes CDR1 SEHNR and CDR2 FQNEAQ (reference sequence). CDR3 length: 13 residues. The CDR3 bases are TGTGCCAGCAGCCCAGGGACAATAGATACGCAGTATTTT. Its translation: CASSPGTIDTQYF.

V gene TRBV7-9 combines with J gene TRBJ2-7; D is ambiguous. The CDR3 sequence is 11 residues long. Germline CDR1 SEHNR, CDR2 FQNEAQ (reference sequence). V lost 7 bases and J 5 bases, leaving 9 bases between the germline ends. CDR3 sequence reads: CASTNENEQYF. As DNA, the CDR3 is TGTGCCAGCACCAACGAAAACGAGCAGTACTTC.

As DNA, the CDR3 is TGTGCCACCAGCCCCCCTTGGGTTTCCTCCGGGGAGCTGTTTTTT. It codes for CATSPPWVSSGELFF. V and J are TRBV24-1 and TRBJ2-2; no clear D. Germline V gives CDR1 KGHDR, CDR2 SFDVKD. CDR3 length equals 15 residues. V was trimmed by 7 bases and J by 6 bases, leaving 17 bases between them.

This clone appeared a few times. V and J are TRBV5-1 and TRBJ1-2; the match to TRBD1 covers 8 bases. The V gene end was trimmed by 4 bases and the J gene end by 5 bases; junction bases not matched to a gene: 10. CDR1 is SGHRS, CDR2 YFSETQ, per germline. This CDR3 has 15 amino acids. The CDR3 region has the DNA TGCGCCAGCAGCCCAGGACAGGGATTTGGGTATGGCTACACCTTC. The encoded protein is CASSPGQGFGYGYTF.

The J gene is TRBJ2-2, the V gene TRBV27; D remains unclear. Trimming left V 6 bases short and J 6 bases short, with 8 bases between. The CDR3 covers 12 residues. In germline, CDR1 is MNHEY, CDR2 SMNVEV (reference sequence). The CDR3 region has the DNA TGTGCCAGCAGAATTCAGGCCGGGGAGCTGTTTTTT. This encodes CASRIQAGELFF.

The CDR3 region has the DNA TGTGCCAGCAGCATTACATGGGCTAGCGGGAGGGCCGGGGAGACCCAGTACTTC. Amino acid sequence: CASSITWASGRAGETQYF. The chain links TRBV7-8 to TRBJ2-5; 12 bases match TRBD2. The CDR3 runs 18 residues. Trimming cost V 5 bases and J 5 bases; bases outside gene matches: 15. Germline V gene lookup returns CDR1 SGHVS and CDR2 FQNEAQ.

J is TRBJ2-7 and V is TRBV6-5; TRBD1 matches 10 bases. This CDR3 comprises 15 residues. V lost 5 bases to trimming and J lost 3 bases; unmatched junction nucleotides: 7. Looked up from germline, CDR1 is MNHEY and CDR2 is SVGAGI. CDR3 nucleotide sequence: TGTGCCAGCAGTAGATCCGGGACAGGGGTCTACGAGCAGTACTTC. Amino acids: CASSRSGTGVYEQYF.

The chain is built from TRBV24-1 and TRBJ2-7, with a possible D match to TRBD1 (5 bases). Germline CDR1 KGHDR, CDR2 SFDVKD. Trimming removed 1 base from V and 4 bases from J, with 31 bases in between. The CDR3 consists of 21 residues. CDR3 DNA: TGTGCCACCAGTGATTTCATGGCCCCAAGGACAAAACGTCGGTACGCGTACGAGCAGTACTTC. As protein: CATSDFMAPRTKRRYAYEQYF.

This chain uses TRBV3-1 (or the pseudogene TRBV3-2) with TRBJ1-3; no reliable D call. Trimming took off 4 bases at V and 0 bases at J, with 4 bases between the two ends. The CDR3 runs 13 residues. CDR1 and CDR2 from the germline V gene are LGHDT and YNNKEL (reference sequence). CDR3 in DNA: TGTGCCAGCAGCCCGAACTCTGGAAACACCATATATTTT. It is translated as CASSPNSGNTIYF.

This clone was found a few times. This sequence joins TRBV7-3 and TRBJ1-2, with TRBD1 identical over 7 bases. The CDR3 is made up of 15 amino acids. Per germline, CDR1 SGHTA and CDR2 FQGTGA. V was clipped by 4 bases and J by 4 bases; unmatched bases: 9. The CDR3 nucleotides are TGTGCCAGCAGCTCACCGGAGACAGGGATCTATGGCTACACCTTC. Its translation: CASSSPETGIYGYTF.

This clone showed up just once. Here the CDR3 reads CASSWPGKLSMNTEAFF. For the CDR3, the DNA is TGTGCCAGCAGTTGGCCCGGGAAACTTTCTATGAACACTGAAGCTTTCTTT. The chain combines TRBV2 with TRBJ1-1; D remains unclear. There are 17 residues in the CDR3. The germline V gene has CDR1 SNHLY and CDR2 FYNNEI. Trimming removed 5 bases at V and 0 bases at J, with 19 bases between.